The 7 T cell receptor beta chains below were found in one sample sequenced in a study of blood T cells in healthy people across ages. Next came a second PCR, run for about 7 to 12 cycles, which used a sample-barcoded 5' primer along with a J-beta primer mix. TCRdb itself ran the 5' RACE reads through MiXCR, one entry per CDR3 protein. The sample has roughly 1,500,000 distinct CDR3 sequences, approximately 42% seen once. The sample comprised blood. The source of these receptors is a woman under 30 in good health.

This chain joins TRBV24-1 and TRBJ2-7, with 11 positions matching TRBD2. J lost 3 bases, V lost 9 bases, and 15 bases had no gene match. The CDR3 sequence is 17 residues long. Germline V gene sequence: CDR1 KGHDR, CDR2 SFDVKD. CDR3 protein: CATRKPLTSGSYYEQYF. CDR3 DNA sequence: TGTGCCACCCGGAAGCCCTTAACTAGCGGGAGTTACTACGAGCAGTACTTC.

This clonotype was seen more than once but under ten times. The CDR3 DNA is TGCAGTGCTAGAGACCCGGGACTAGCGGGGGGGCGGACAGATACGCAGTATTTT. It encodes CSARDPGLAGGRTDTQYF. V usage is TRBV20-1 and J usage is TRBJ2-3, with 16 nucleotides matching TRBD2. Germline V gene lookup returns CDR1 DFQATT and CDR2 SNEGSKA (reference sequence). Trimming cost V 0 bases and J 3 bases; bases outside gene matches: 6. The CDR3 sequence is 18 residues long.

This chain joins TRBV20-1 and TRBJ2-1, with 9 bases that match TRBD2. Germline trimming cut 3 bases from V and 4 bases from J; bases unmatched to any gene: 10. The CDR3 has 16 amino acids. Germline V gives CDR1 DFQATT, CDR2 SNEGSKA (reference sequence). As DNA, the CDR3 is TGCAGTGCTAGTAAAATTGCTAGCGGGACATACAATGAGCAGTTCTTC. Translating it yields CSASKIASGTYNEQFF.

The chain combines TRBV3-1 with TRBJ2-5; tentatively, D is TRBD2 (6 bases). CDR3 size: 14 residues. Germline V gives CDR1 LGHDT, CDR2 YNNKEL (reference sequence). Trimming took 0 bases from V and 3 from J, leaving 8 bases between them. CDR3 bases: TGTGCCAGCAGCCAAGATATAGCGGAAGAGACCCAGTACTTC. It translates to CASSQDIAEETQYF.

The chain is built from TRBV20-1 and TRBJ2-1; D is perhaps TRBD2 (5 bases). The CDR3 has 13 amino acids. Trimming removed 6 bases at V and 6 bases at J, with 15 bases between. In germline, CDR1 is DFQATT, CDR2 SNEGSKA (reference sequence). The CDR3 reads CSATGSLVNEQFF. CDR3 coding DNA: TGCAGTGCCACTGGGAGTCTAGTCAATGAGCAGTTCTTC.

The chain uses TRBV10-3 and TRBJ2-5; 11 nucleotides line up with TRBD2. Germline V lookup: CDR1 ENHRY, CDR2 SYGVKD. V shed 7 bases, J shed 0 bases, and the junction held 10 bases outside the gene matches. The CDR3 consists of 17 residues. CDR3 coding DNA: TGTGCCATCACTAGAGGAACTAGCGGGGGTGACCAAGAGACCCAGTACTTC. Amino acid sequence: CAITRGTSGGDQETQYF.

This clonotype came up a few times. The chain uses TRBV4-1 and TRBJ1-1; the D is unclear. From germline, CDR1 is MGHRA and CDR2 YSYEKL. V lost 0 bases, J lost 8 bases, and 4 bases lay in between. This CDR3 is built from 11 residues. The CDR3 DNA sequence: TGCGCCAGCAGCCAAGATCAAGAAGCTTTCTTT. This translates into CASSQDQEAFF.